This T cell receptor beta chain was captured in a study of T cell repertoires in cytomegalovirus infection. Germline V CDR1 and CDR2: MNHNS, SASEGT. This CDR3 comprises 14 residues. Trimming removed 6 bases from V and 3 bases from J, with 14 bases in between. In TCRdb, the reads were re-called with MiXCR into one record per CDR3 protein. The top ten hold 2.8% of the sample, which has approximately 700,000 distinct CDR3 sequences, roughly a third seen once. The clonotype comes from a human donor in good health (CMV status not recorded). Some clones in this sample may be carry-over from other donors' samples. The chain is built from TRBV6-1 and TRBJ1-1; D gene ambiguous. The source material was PBMCs. Here the CDR3 reads CASSRTQGYTEAFF. The CDR3 DNA is TGTGCCAGCAGCAGGACTCAAGGTTACACTGAAGCTTTCTTT.